This T cell receptor (beta chain) was obtained from a study of OX40 agonist ivuxolimab in advanced cancers. Turning to the study itself: Prior anti-PD-1, anti-PD-L1 or anti-CTLA-4 therapy was allowed; 35% to 40% had some.

The CDR3 is 15 amino acids. V lost 5 bases to trimming and J lost 6 bases; unmatched junction nucleotides: 9. CDR1 and CDR2 (germline): SEHNR, FQNEAQ (reference sequence). The protocol was immunoSEQ multiplex PCR, while the TCRdb copy is restricted to in-frame clones and leaves out a portion. The data contain roughly 56,000 clones, 70% to 90% of them singletons. As for this clone: Its antigen is as yet unknown.

Study outcomes and limitations: Clonal expansion from baseline to week 6 occurred in both CD4+ and CD8+ T cells. Partly responding patients at 0.1-3.0 mg/kg showed some of the smallest clonal expansion.

The chain combines TRBV7-9 with TRBJ1-2; 10 bases map to TRBD1. This TCR was recovered from an adult with an advanced solid tumor such as melanoma, head and neck, liver or kidney cancer. The source material was CD4+ or CD8+ T cells sorted from blood, sampled in a trial of the OX40 agonist ivuxolimab. The CDR3: CASSQQRDRGNGYTF. In DNA form, the CDR3 reads TGTGCCAGCAGCCAACAGAGGGACAGGGGTAATGGCTACACCTTC. Variable domain in full (rest from reference TRBV7-9 and TRBJ1-2): DTGVSQNPRHKITKRGQNVTFRCDPISEHNRLYWYRQTLGQGPEFLTYFQNEAQLEKSRLLSDRFSAERPKGSFSTLEIQRTEQGDSAMYLCASSQQRDRGNGYTFGSGTRLTVV.